These 22 T cell receptor beta chains were all obtained from the same sample, sequenced in a study of identifying expanded T cells in peripheral blood. TCRdb keeps only in-frame clones here, not all; method: immunoSEQ multiplex PCR. The data contain about 83,000 clones, approximately 90% of them singletons. The sequencing input was blood. The receptors originated from a person between 18 and 75 years old in good health.

This clone appeared a single time. This sequence joins TRBV2 and TRBJ1-4; 9 nucleotides line up with TRBD1. After removal of 4 bases from V and 6 bases from J, the junction contained 6 bases not matched to a gene. CDR1 and CDR2 from the germline V gene are SNHLY and FYNNEI. This CDR3 is built from 15 residues. DNA for the CDR3: TGTGCCAGCAGTGCGGGACAGGGTACTTATGAAAAACTGTTTTTT. It specifies CASSAGQGTYEKLFF.

This clone was observed a single time. CDR3 DNA: TGTGCCAGCTCACCCGAAAGCACAACTTTCTACGAGCAGTACTTC. This encodes CASSPESTTFYEQYF. The chain couples TRBV18 to TRBJ2-7; D gene uncertain. The CDR3 covers 15 residues. Germline-derived CDR1 and CDR2 are KGHSH and LQKENI. The V and J ends lost 3 bases and 3 bases respectively, with 15 bases between them.

The CDR3: CSVEPLAGWPSNEQFF. DNA for the CDR3: TGCAGCGTTGAACCCCTAGCGGGATGGCCCTCCAATGAGCAGTTCTTC. The chain employs TRBV29-1 and TRBJ2-1, with TRBD2 matching over 9 bases. The CDR3 extends over 16 amino acids. The V gene end was trimmed by 2 bases and the J gene end by 6 bases; junction bases not matched to a gene: 11. CDR1 and CDR2 from the germline V gene are SQVTM and ANQGSEA.

The chain has TRBV7-2 and TRBJ2-1; D gene uncertain. This CDR3 is built from 13 residues. Germline assignment: CDR1 SGHTA and CDR2 FQGNSA. V lost 2 bases and J lost 6, with 8 bases in between. In DNA, the CDR3 is TGTGCCAGCAGCTTACAAGGAAGCAATGAGCAGTTCTTC. This encodes CASSLQGSNEQFF.

This clone occurred a few times. The V call is TRBV11-2, the J call TRBJ1-3, with D possibly matching TRBD1 (6 bases). Germline V lookup: CDR1 SGHAT, CDR2 FQNNGV. This CDR3 is built from 17 residues. V dropped 5 bases and J dropped 0 bases, with 17 bases sitting between them. The DNA for the CDR3 is TGTGCCAGCAGCCCCCGCCTGGACAGCCTCTCTGGAAACACCATATATTTT. Translation: CASSPRLDSLSGNTIYF.

V usage is TRBV2 and J usage is TRBJ1-2, with 9 nucleotides matching TRBD1. Germline values: CDR1 SNHLY, CDR2 FYNNEI. V was pared by 3 bases and J by 7 bases, with 9 bases of the junction left unmatched. This CDR3 contains 15 residues. This CDR3 reads CASSEGDREWPGYTF. CDR3 sequence (DNA): TGTGCCAGCAGTGAGGGGGACAGGGAGTGGCCTGGCTACACCTTC.

The chain uses TRBV5-1 and TRBJ1-1, with D unclear. The V and J ends lost 2 bases and 1 base respectively, with 9 bases between them. The CDR3 contains 14 residues. Germline V gene data show CDR1 as SGHRS and CDR2 as YFSETQ. CDR3 sequence: CASSLGQANTEAFF. The CDR3 DNA sequence: TGCGCCAGCAGCTTAGGGCAGGCGAACACTGAAGCTTTCTTT.

The V gene is TRBV5-4, the J gene TRBJ2-5; D remains ambiguous. This CDR3 has 13 residues. The germline V and J ends were trimmed by 4 bases and 3 bases, with 10 bases remaining between them. The germline V gene encodes CDR1 SGHNT and CDR2 YYREEE (reference sequence). CDR3 region: CASSLTLKETQYF. DNA for the CDR3: TGTGCCAGCAGCCTGACTCTGAAAGAGACCCAGTACTTC.

Only one count was recorded for this clone. V and J are TRBV5-1 and TRBJ1-2; weak D call: TRBD1 (5 bases). The CDR3 covers 13 residues. V lost 2 bases and J 8 bases, leaving 13 bases between the germline ends. CDR1 is SGHRS, CDR2 YFSETQ, per germline. The CDR3 spells CASSLRDGGGYTF. For the CDR3, the DNA is TGCGCCAGCAGCTTACGGGACGGAGGAGGCTACACCTTC.

The rearrangement links TRBV7-2 to TRBJ2-5, with D perhaps given as TRBD1 or TRBD2 (5 bases each). CDR3 length: 17 residues. CDR1 is SGHTA and CDR2 is FQGNSA in the germline V gene. V gave up 1 base and J gave up 4 bases, with 19 bases separating them. This CDR3 reads CASSLDPAGHEGETQYF. The CDR3 bases are TGTGCCAGCAGCTTAGATCCGGCAGGGCACGAGGGAGAGACCCAGTACTTC. Drawing the rest from reference TRBV7-2 and TRBJ2-5, the complete variable domain is GAGVSQSPSNKVTEKGKDVELRCDPISGHTALYWYRQSLGQGLEFLIYFQGNSAPDKSGLPSDRFSAERTGGSVSTLTIQRTQQEDSAVYLCASSLDPAGHEGETQYFGPGTRLLVL.

The rearrangement joins TRBV4-1 to TRBJ1-2; a weak D match, TRBD1 (5 bases). The V end lost 3 bases, the J end lost 4 bases, and 12 bases lay between the germline ends. Germline V gene data show CDR1 as MGHRA and CDR2 as YSYEKL. The CDR3 loop spans 14 amino acids. The CDR3 sequence: CASSQGESSYGYTF. In DNA form, the CDR3 reads TGCGCCAGCAGCCAGGGGGAAAGTAGCTATGGCTACACCTTC.

V is TRBV2 and J is TRBJ1-6, with D perhaps TRBD1 (5 bases). The germline V gene has CDR1 SNHLY and CDR2 FYNNEI. Trimming cost V 0 bases and J 8 bases, with 17 bases left between them. The CDR3 length is 17 residues. This CDR3 is CASSEAPRTPSDSPLHF. Written as DNA, the CDR3 is TGTGCCAGCAGTGAAGCGCCCAGGACACCGTCGGATTCACCCCTCCACTTT.

This chain joins TRBV5-1 and TRBJ2-3; D gene unclear. The CDR3 spans 18 residues. Per the germline V gene, CDR1 is SGHRS and CDR2 is YFSETQ. The germline V and J ends were trimmed by 1 base and 2 bases, with 20 bases remaining between them. CDR3 sequence reads: CASSLTGRSSRNTDTQYF. In nucleotides, the CDR3 is TGCGCCAGCAGCTTGACCGGCCGGTCATCTAGGAACACAGATACGCAGTATTTT. Full variable domain (outside the CDR3, taken from reference TRBV5-1 and TRBJ2-3): KAGVTQTPRYLIKTRGQQVTLSCSPISGHRSVSWYQQTPGQGLQFLFEYFSETQRNKGNFPGRFSGRQFSNSRSEMNVSTLELGDSALYLCASSLTGRSSRNTDTQYFGPGTRLTVL.

The V gene is TRBV6-1, the J gene TRBJ2-3, with 12 bases fitting TRBD2. The CDR3 runs 16 residues. V dropped 4 bases and J dropped 5; count of bases not matched to a gene: 7. Looked up from germline, CDR1 is MNHNS and CDR2 is SASEGT. CDR3 in DNA: TGTGCCAGCAGTGCGCGAACTAGCGGGGGGATAGATACGCAGTATTTT. This gives the protein CASSARTSGGIDTQYF.

The CDR3 loop is CASSVDVSGDTYTGELFF. In nucleotides, the CDR3 is TGTGCCAGCAGCGTAGATGTTAGCGGGGACACGTACACCGGGGAGCTGTTTTTT. The genes are TRBV9 and TRBJ2-2; TRBD2 aligns across 8 bases. CDR3 length: 18 amino acids. Germline-derived CDR1 and CDR2 are SGDLS and YYNGEE. The trim removed 0 bases at V and 3 bases at J, leaving 10 bases unmatched.

The chain uses TRBV7-9 and TRBJ1-3, with D perhaps TRBD1 (5 bases). Germline V gene sequence: CDR1 SEHNR, CDR2 FQNEAQ (reference sequence). This CDR3 has 14 amino acids. V was trimmed by 3 bases and J by 2 bases, leaving 8 bases between them. CDR3 loop: CASSLGGAGNTIYF. Here the CDR3 DNA reads TGTGCCAGCAGCTTGGGAGGGGCTGGAAACACCATATATTTT.

The chain recombines TRBV7-8 with TRBJ2-2, with TRBD1 as a possible D gene (5 bases). Germline V gene data show CDR1 as SGHVS and CDR2 as FQNEAQ. The CDR3 is 14 amino acids. V gave up 5 bases and J gave up 6 bases, with 13 bases separating them. The chain's CDR3 is CASSPLDRPGELFF. In DNA form, the CDR3 reads TGTGCCAGCAGCCCCCTTGACAGACCCGGGGAGCTGTTTTTT.

The rearrangement links TRBV5-6 to TRBJ2-7; possible D gene TRBD2, 6 bases. The CDR3 spans 15 residues. CDR1 is SGHDT, CDR2 YYEEEE, per germline. V dropped 2 bases and J dropped 1 base, with 13 bases sitting between them. The CDR3: CASSFWGEASYEQYF. As DNA, the CDR3 is TGTGCCAGCAGCTTCTGGGGGGAGGCGTCCTACGAGCAGTACTTC.

The chain employs TRBV29-1 and TRBJ2-2; 12 positions agree with TRBD2. The CDR3 runs 14 residues. Trimming removed 7 bases from V and 7 bases from J; junction bases left unmatched: 7. Germline CDR1 SQVTM, CDR2 ANQGSEA. CDR3 sequence: CSARLAGEIGELFF. DNA for the CDR3: TGCAGCGCCCGACTAGCGGGAGAAATCGGGGAGCTGTTTTTT.

The chain recombines TRBV9 with TRBJ1-2; 9 bases align to TRBD1. The CDR3 loop spans 16 amino acids. Germline V gene sequence: CDR1 SGDLS, CDR2 YYNGEE. V trimming: 2 bases; J trimming: 3 bases; junction bases outside the gene matches: 8. DNA of the CDR3: TGTGCCAGCAGCGTCGAGAGGACAGGGGTTCACTATGGCTACACCTTC. Encoded protein: CASSVERTGVHYGYTF.

The gene calls are TRBV28 and TRBJ1-5; D not resolved. The germline gives CDR1 MDHEN, CDR2 SYDVKM. V was pared by 2 bases and J by 6 bases, with 11 bases between. The CDR3 spans 14 residues. The CDR3 loop reads CASSLRVRTQPQHF. The CDR3 DNA is TGTGCCAGCAGTTTAAGGGTCAGGACTCAGCCCCAGCATTTT. The full variable domain, completed using reference TRBV28 and TRBJ1-5, is DVKVTQSSRYLVKRTGEKVFLECVQDMDHENMFWYRQDPGLGLRLIYFSYDVKMKEKGDIPEGYSVSREKKERFSLILESASTNQTSMYLCASSLRVRTQPQHFGDGTRLSIL.

The CDR3 sequence is CASSSQATNEKLFF. CDR3 DNA sequence: TGTGCCAGCAGCTCCCAGGCGACTAATGAAAAACTGTTTTTT. The gene calls are TRBV9 and TRBJ1-4; D unresolved. V gave up 4 bases and J gave up 2 bases, with 9 bases separating them. This CDR3 comprises 14 residues. CDR1 is SGDLS and CDR2 is YYNGEE in the germline V gene.